This T cell receptor (beta chain) was found in a study of cytomegalovirus exposure and HLA in healthy donors. Trimming cost V 4 bases and J 7 bases; bases outside gene matches: 16. CDR1 is SGHRS, CDR2 YFSETQ, per germline. The CDR3 consists of 17 residues. PCR employed 60 Vbeta and 13 Jbeta primers. Sequencing was performed with immunoSEQ multiplex PCR; in TCRdb, only in-frame clones are kept and a portion is missing. The table lists fewer than 250,000 clones, 60% to 80% of them singletons. Sequencing input: PBMCs. This sequence joins TRBV5-1 and TRBJ1-4; 7 bases map to TRBD1. The receptor's source is a male donor in good health and CMV-seronegative. As DNA, the CDR3 is TGCGCCAGCAGCCCCCGGGACAGCCTTTTCGGGAGTGAAAAACTGTTTTTT. It yields the protein CASSPRDSLFGSEKLFF.